This is a list of T cell receptor beta chains from one sample in a study of cytomegalovirus exposure and HLA in healthy donors. TCRdb's table, derived via immunoSEQ multiplex PCR, lists solely in-frame clones and lacks some. The sample carries around 180,000 clones, roughly 82% recorded once. The sequenced material came from PBMCs. Receptors were obtained from a woman under 30 in good health and CMV-seronegative. The conserved cysteine and the conserved F or W are not part of the CDR3 here.

V gene	J gene	CDR3 protein
TRBV19	TRBJ1-1	ASSIEQGQTEAF
TRBV7-6	TRBJ2-7	ASSSAGYEQY
TRBV6-4	TRBJ2-2	ASSDSARFIGTGELF
TRBV7-9	TRBJ1-2	ASSQRDRGRGYDGYT
TRBV5-4	TRBJ1-5	ASKPARWSNQPQH
TRBV18	TRBJ2-1	ASSPDRGGNEQF
TRBV19	TRBJ2-2	ASSTPYTGELF
TRBV6-6	TRBJ1-1	ASRETGGNTEAF
TRBV15	TRBJ1-1	ATSSPRDSSFEAF
TRBV19	TRBJ2-1	ASSIGAGDNEQF
TRBV6-6	TRBJ1-1	ASSYGGASTEAF
TRBV4-1	TRBJ2-1	ASSSIARSSYNEQF
TRBV19	TRBJ1-5	ASSDNRGLRSNQPQH
TRBV5-6	TRBJ1-2	ASSLRAGGLGYT
TRBV5-4	TRBJ2-7	ASSFRFSGTGTSEQY
TRBV4-1	TRBJ1-5	ASSHKVGQRSDQPQH
TRBV5-1	TRBJ2-3	ASSLVPTSGDPSTDTQY
TRBV5-6	TRBJ2-7	ASSLRAGFYEQY
TRBV19	TRBJ1-6	ASSPTGGYNSPLH
TRBV5-4	TRBJ2-2	ASSLRAGPHTGELF
TRBV4-1	TRBJ2-1	ASSPSGNSYNEQF
TRBV7-9	TRBJ2-7	ASGRDSTYEQY
TRBV7-9	TRBJ2-1	ASSTPGGYGANEQF
TRBV4-2	TRBJ2-2	ASSHGAGGELF
TRBV21-1	TRBJ2-7	ASSRQDTQGYEQY
TRBV4-2	TRBJ2-2	ASSQDTRNTGELF
TRBV6-1	TRBJ1-1	ASSEVGRWSLEAF
TRBV27	TRBJ1-2	ASSLTGTFYGYT
TRBV27	TRBJ2-1	ASRRYSYNEQF
TRBV7-2	TRBJ2-2	ASSHRGKLAGSTGELF
TRBV15	TRBJ2-1	ATSSLIAGGYNEQF
TRBV5-1	TRBJ2-7	ASSLRVSQRGAYEQY
TRBV5-1	TRBJ2-5	ASIGQGQETQY
TRBV27	TRBJ1-5	ASSLRQENQPQH
TRBV7-3	TRBJ2-7	ASSLLGSTSSYEQY
TRBV27	TRBJ2-1	ASSLSLADYSYNEQF
TRBV6-1	TRBJ1-1	ASSATYTGTEAF
TRBV2	TRBJ1-4	ASRTGQVGEKLF
TRBV19	TRBJ1-5	ATDPGAQPQH
TRBV25-1	TRBJ2-7	ASSESGLSYEQY
TRBV5-1	TRBJ2-3	ASSLGGDTQY
TRBV5-4	TRBJ1-1	ASSLEQRNTEAF
TRBV30	TRBJ2-1	AWSPGGQGEQF
TRBV19	TRBJ2-2	ASSGEAAGTTGELF
TRBV7-8	TRBJ2-3	ASSFLGTSGGGDTQY
TRBV7-6	TRBJ2-5	ASSPPSDIRDSLWETQY